This TCR beta chain was sequenced in a study of shared clonotypes between healthy human individuals. Study findings and constraints: Shared across four donors were around 5% of the naive CD4 clonotypes.

This table comes from immunoSEQ multiplex PCR, and its TCRdb copy is limited to in-frame clones, with some not included. The sample has 550,000 to 700,000 clones, less than 80% seen once. Germline V gene data show CDR1 as GTSNPN and CDR2 as SVGIG (reference sequence). V gave up 0 bases and J gave up 6 bases, with 17 bases separating them. The CDR3 runs to 15 residues. Note on this clone: Its matching antigen is unknown.

This TCR was recovered from a woman aged 30 to 39 in good health. Specimen: memory CD4+ T cells sorted from blood. Subset described: CD45RA-negative fraction. The chain combines TRBV30 with TRBJ1-2; possibly TRBD1 for D (6 bases). Here the CDR3 reads CAWSVGQGRSDGYTF. The CDR3 DNA reads as TGTGCCTGGAGTGTAGGGCAGGGGCGCAGCGATGGCTACACCTTC.